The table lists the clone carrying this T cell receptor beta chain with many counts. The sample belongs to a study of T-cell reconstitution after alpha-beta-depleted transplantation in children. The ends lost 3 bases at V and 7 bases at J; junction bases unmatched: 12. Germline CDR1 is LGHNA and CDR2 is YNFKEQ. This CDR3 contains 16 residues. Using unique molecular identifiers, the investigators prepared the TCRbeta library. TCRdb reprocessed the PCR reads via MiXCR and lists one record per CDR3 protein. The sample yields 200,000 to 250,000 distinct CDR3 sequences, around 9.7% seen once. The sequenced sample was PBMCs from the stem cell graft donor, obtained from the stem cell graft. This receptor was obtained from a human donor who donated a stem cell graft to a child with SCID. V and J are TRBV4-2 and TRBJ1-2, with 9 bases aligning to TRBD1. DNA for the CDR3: TGTGCCAGCAGCCACGCTCGGGACAGGGCCGGGCTTGGCTACACCTTC. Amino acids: CASSHARDRAGLGYTF.